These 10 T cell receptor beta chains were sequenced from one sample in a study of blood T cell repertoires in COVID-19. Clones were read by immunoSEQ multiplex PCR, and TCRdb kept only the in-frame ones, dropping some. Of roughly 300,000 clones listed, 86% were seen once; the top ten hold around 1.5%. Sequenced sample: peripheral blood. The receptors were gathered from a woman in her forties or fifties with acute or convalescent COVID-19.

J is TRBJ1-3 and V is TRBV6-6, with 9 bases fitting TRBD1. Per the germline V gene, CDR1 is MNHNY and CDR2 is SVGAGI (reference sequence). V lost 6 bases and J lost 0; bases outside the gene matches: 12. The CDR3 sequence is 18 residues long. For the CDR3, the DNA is TGTGCCAGCAGCCGAGTCCCGGGACAGGGTATCTCTGGAAACACCATATATTTT. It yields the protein CASSRVPGQGISGNTIYF.

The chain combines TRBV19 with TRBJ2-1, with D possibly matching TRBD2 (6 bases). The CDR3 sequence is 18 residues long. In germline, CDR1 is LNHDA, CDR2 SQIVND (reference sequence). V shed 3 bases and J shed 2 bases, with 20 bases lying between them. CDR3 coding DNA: TGTGCCAGTAGTATGATCCGGCGGGGTCCGTCCCCCTACAATGAGCAGTTCTTC. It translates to CASSMIRRGPSPYNEQFF.

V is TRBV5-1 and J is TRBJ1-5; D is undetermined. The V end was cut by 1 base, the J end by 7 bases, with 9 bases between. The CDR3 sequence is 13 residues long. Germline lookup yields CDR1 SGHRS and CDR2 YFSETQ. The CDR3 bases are TGCGCCAGCAGCTTGCTGGAGGGACAGCCCCAGCATTTT. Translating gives CASSLLEGQPQHF.

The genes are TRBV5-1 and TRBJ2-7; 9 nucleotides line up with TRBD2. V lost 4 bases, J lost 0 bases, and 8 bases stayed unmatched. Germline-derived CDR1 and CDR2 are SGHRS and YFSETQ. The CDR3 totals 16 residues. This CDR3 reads CASSPGGRDSSYEQYF. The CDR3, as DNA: TGCGCCAGCAGCCCGGGCGGGAGGGACAGCTCCTACGAGCAGTACTTC.

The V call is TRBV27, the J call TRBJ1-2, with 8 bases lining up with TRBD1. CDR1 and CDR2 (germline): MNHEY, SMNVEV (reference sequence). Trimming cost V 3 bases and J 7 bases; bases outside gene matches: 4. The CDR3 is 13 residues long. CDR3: CASSFQGAGGYTF. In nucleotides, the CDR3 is TGTGCCAGCAGTTTCCAGGGGGCGGGTGGCTACACCTTC.

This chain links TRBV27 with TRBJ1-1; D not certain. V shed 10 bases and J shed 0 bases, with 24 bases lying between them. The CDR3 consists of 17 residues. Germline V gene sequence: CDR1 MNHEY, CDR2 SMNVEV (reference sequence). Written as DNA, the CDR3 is TGTGCCACCAGCAGTAGCCTCCGCGGAGTACTGAACACTGAAGCTTTCTTT. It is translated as CATSSSLRGVLNTEAFF.

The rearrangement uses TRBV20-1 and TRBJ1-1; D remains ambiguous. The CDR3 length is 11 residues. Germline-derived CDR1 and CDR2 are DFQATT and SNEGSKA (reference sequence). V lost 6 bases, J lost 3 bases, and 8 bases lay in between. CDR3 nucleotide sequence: TGCAGTGCAGGGAGGGACACTGAAGCTTTCTTT. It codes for CSAGRDTEAFF.

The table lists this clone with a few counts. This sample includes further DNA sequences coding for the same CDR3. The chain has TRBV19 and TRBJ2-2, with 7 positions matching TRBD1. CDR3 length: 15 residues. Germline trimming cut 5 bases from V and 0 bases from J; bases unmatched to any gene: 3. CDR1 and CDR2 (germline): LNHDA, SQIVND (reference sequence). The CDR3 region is CASSPGTANTGELFF. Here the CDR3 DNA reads TGTGCCAGTAGTCCCGGGACAGCGAACACCGGGGAGCTGTTTTTT.

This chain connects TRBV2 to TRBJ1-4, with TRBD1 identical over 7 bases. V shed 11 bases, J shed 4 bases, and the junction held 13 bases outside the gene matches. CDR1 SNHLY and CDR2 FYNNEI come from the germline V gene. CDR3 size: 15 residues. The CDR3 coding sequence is TGTGCCCAGAGCATGGGACAGAGAGATAATGAAAAACTGTTTTTT. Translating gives CAQSMGQRDNEKLFF.

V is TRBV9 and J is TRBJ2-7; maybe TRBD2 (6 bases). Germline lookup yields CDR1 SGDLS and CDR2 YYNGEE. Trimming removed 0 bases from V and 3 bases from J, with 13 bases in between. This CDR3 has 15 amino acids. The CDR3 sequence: CASSVEFGSGYEQYF. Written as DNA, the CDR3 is TGTGCCAGCAGCGTAGAATTCGGGAGCGGCTACGAGCAGTACTTC.